The rows below give T cell receptor beta chains drawn from one sample of a study of blood T cell repertoires in COVID-19. The data were produced by immunoSEQ multiplex PCR, yet TCRdb's version contains in-frame clones alone and is incomplete. The table lists 250,000 or so clones, around 87% of them singletons, with over 1.2% in the top ten. What was sequenced was peripheral blood. All receptors come from a woman aged 40 to 49 who had recovered from COVID-19. Both conserved end residues are part of each CDR3. A D gene is named only where the DNA matches it firmly. Some rows have no size entry. The others give once, few or many, or a class for an expanded clone.

v_gene	d_gene	j_gene	len	abundance	CDR3nt	CDR3aa
TRBV19	TRBD1	TRBJ1-1	18	-	TGTGCCAGTAGTACTATTGAGCCGGGACAGGGGGCGAGAACTGAAGCTTTCTTT	CASSTIEPGQGARTEAFF
TRBV7-2	TRBD1	TRBJ1-6	15	once	TGTGCCAGCAGCTTCCGGGACAGGGTAAATTCACCCCTCCACTTT	CASSFRDRVNSPLHF
TRBV11-3	-	TRBJ2-2	14	-	TGTGCCAGCAGCCTTCACAGGGACACCGGGGAGCTGTTTTTT	CASSLHRDTGELFF
TRBV5-4	TRBD1	TRBJ1-6	16	-	TGTGCCAGCAGCTGGGGGACAGGGACAGGAAATTCACCCCTCCACTTT	CASSWGTGTGNSPLHF
TRBV27	TRBD1	TRBJ1-4	14	-	TGTGCCAGCAGTCCACAGGGGGCGCGTGAAAAACTGTTTTTT	CASSPQGAREKLFF
TRBV2	TRBD1	TRBJ1-2	17	-	TGTGCCAGCAGTATCCGGGACAGGGGGCTTTTGGGCTATGGCTACACCTTC	CASSIRDRGLLGYGYTF
TRBV7-3	-	TRBJ2-7	15	-	TGTGCCAGCAGCTTAGGGGCAGGCGGTGCCTACGAGCAGTACTTC	CASSLGAGGAYEQYF
TRBV5-1	TRBD1	TRBJ1-4	14	-	TGCGCCAGCAGCTTGGAAGGGGGCGGTGAAAAACTGTTTTTT	CASSLEGGGEKLFF
TRBV3-1/TRBV3-2	-	TRBJ2-7	12	-	TGTGCCAGCAGCCAATCTGAGTCCGAGCAGTACTTC	CASSQSESEQYF
TRBV2	TRBD1	TRBJ2-5	13	-	TGTGCCAGCAGCGCGACAGGGGCAGAGACCCAGTACTTC	CASSATGAETQYF
TRBV4-1	TRBD1	TRBJ1-2	14	few	TGCGCCAGCAGCCAAGCAGGGGGAAACTATGGCTACACCTTC	CASSQAGGNYGYTF
TRBV28	-	TRBJ1-1	15	once	TGTGCCAGCAGCCTCGAACAGGGTCTGGCCACTGAAGCTTTCTTT	CASSLEQGLATEAFF
TRBV6-5	-	TRBJ2-1	14	-	TGTGCCAGCAGACCCACTACAGGGTACAATGAGCAGTTCTTC	CASRPTTGYNEQFF
TRBV27	-	TRBJ2-7	14	-	TGTGCCAGCAGTTTATCTCCAGGGCCCTACGAGCAGTACTTC	CASSLSPGPYEQYF
TRBV28	-	TRBJ1-2	14	-	TGTGCCAGCAGTCGGACGGGGAGACCTTATGGCTACACCTTC	CASSRTGRPYGYTF
TRBV5-1	-	TRBJ1-1	14	-	TGCGCCAGCAGCCGGGGACACCCAGGGGCTGAAGCTTTCTTT	CASSRGHPGAEAFF
TRBV5-1	-	TRBJ1-1	14	-	TGCGCCAGCAGCTTAAAGGAGGGTACCACTGAAGCTTTCTTT	CASSLKEGTTEAFF
TRBV6-5	TRBD2	TRBJ2-3	14	-	TGTGCCAGCAGCATGGAATGGCTAGCGGGGACTCAGTATTTT	CASSMEWLAGTQYF
TRBV29-1	-	TRBJ1-4	13	-	TGCAGCGTTGAGGGACTCCCTCCGGGAAAACTGTTTTTT	CSVEGLPPGKLFF
TRBV7-2	-	TRBJ1-1	14	-	TGTGCCAGCAGCTTTTACAGGGAGAACACTGAAGCTTTCTTT	CASSFYRENTEAFF
TRBV18	TRBD1	TRBJ2-7	16	-	TGTGCCAGCTCACCACCGAGGGGACAGCCTCCCTACGAGCAGTACTTC	CASSPPRGQPPYEQYF
TRBV10-3	-	TRBJ2-6	13	-	TGTGCCATCAGTGATAATGGGGCCAACGTCCTGACTTTC	CAISDNGANVLTF
TRBV6-9	TRBD1	TRBJ1-1	16	-	TGTGCCAGCAGTCATGGACAGGGGAATTCAGACGGGGAAACTTTCTTT	CASSHGQGNSDGETFF
TRBV5-6	-	TRBJ1-2	12	-	TGTGCCAGCAGCTTGGGAGACTATGGCTACACCTTC	CASSLGDYGYTF
TRBV5-1	TRBD1	TRBJ2-1	14	-	TGCGCCAGCAGCTCAGGGGGCTCCTACAATGAGCAGTTCTTC	CASSSGGSYNEQFF
TRBV2	-	TRBJ1-4	14	-	TGTGCCAGCAGTCCAGGGCGGGGTGATGAAAAACTGTTTTTT	CASSPGRGDEKLFF
TRBV27	TRBD1	TRBJ1-2	14	-	TGTGCCAGCAGTTTTTCCAGGGGGCGCTATGGCTACACCTTC	CASSFSRGRYGYTF
TRBV29-1	TRBD1	TRBJ1-2	13	-	TGCAGCGTTCGACCCGGGACAGGATATGGCTACACCTTC	CSVRPGTGYGYTF
TRBV18	-	TRBJ1-5	13	-	TGTGCCAGCTCACCACACGAGAATCAGCCCCAGCATTTT	CASSPHENQPQHF
TRBV10-3	-	TRBJ1-1	13	-	TGTGCCACCCGGACAGTGGGGGCCCATGAAGCTTTCTTT	CATRTVGAHEAFF
TRBV11-2	TRBD1	TRBJ2-7	16	-	TGTGCCAGCAGCTTAGATAAGACAGGGGGCGCGTTCGAGCAGTACTTC	CASSLDKTGGAFEQYF
TRBV7-8	TRBD2	TRBJ2-3	17	few	TGTGCCAGCAGCCCCTATGAGCGGGGGACCCGCACAGATACGCAGTATTTT	CASSPYERGTRTDTQYF
TRBV30	TRBD1	TRBJ2-3	12	-	TGTGCCTGGGAGACAGGGACAGATACGCAGTATTTT	CAWETGTDTQYF
TRBV16	TRBD1	TRBJ1-1	18	-	TGTGCCAGCAGCCAACCGGGACAGGGGGCGCGTGATACCTCTGAAGCTTTCTTT	CASSQPGQGARDTSEAFF
TRBV6-2/TRBV6-3	TRBD2	TRBJ2-2	15	-	TGTGCCAGCAGTTACCTAGCGGGGGAGGCCGGGGAGCTGTTTTTT	CASSYLAGEAGELFF
TRBV4-3	TRBD1	TRBJ1-2	15	-	TGCGCCAGCAGCTCGTCATACTCAGGGGGCGCGGGCTACACCTTC	CASSSSYSGGAGYTF
TRBV7-8	-	TRBJ1-1	13	-	TGTGCCAGCAGCTTAGCCCAGTACACTGAAGCTTTCTTT	CASSLAQYTEAFF
TRBV7-8	TRBD1	TRBJ1-6	15	-	TGTGCCAGCAGCTTAGAGACAGGGTTTCGGTCACCCCTCCACTTT	CASSLETGFRSPLHF
TRBV11-2	TRBD1	TRBJ1-2	13	-	TGTGCCAGCAGCTTTTCAGGGGGCTATGGCTACACCTTC	CASSFSGGYGYTF
TRBV18	TRBD2	TRBJ2-5	15	-	TGTGCCAGCTCATTCCGACTAGCTGGGCAAGAGACCCAGTACTTC	CASSFRLAGQETQYF
TRBV27	-	TRBJ2-2	14	-	TGTGCCAGCAGTCCGCAGGGGAACACCGGGGAGCTGTTTTTT	CASSPQGNTGELFF
TRBV6-5	-	TRBJ2-2	15	few	TGTGCCAGCAGCAGTACAGGGTACAACACCGGGGAGCTGTTTTTT	CASSSTGYNTGELFF
TRBV3-1/TRBV3-2	-	TRBJ2-7	14	many	TGTGCCAGCAGCCATCCCACCTCCGTAGACGAGCAGTACTTC	CASSHPTSVDEQYF
TRBV6-4	-	TRBJ1-5	15	-	TGTGCCAGCAGTGACCATGAGAGGCCAGATCAGCCCCAGCATTTT	CASSDHERPDQPQHF
TRBV30	TRBD2	TRBJ2-1	15	-	TGTGCCTGGGGGCGCGGGACTAGCAGCTACAATGAGCAGTTCTTC	CAWGRGTSSYNEQFF
TRBV11-3	-	TRBJ2-7	13	-	TGTGCCAGCAGCTCCGGGGGTATTGGCGAGCAGTACTTC	CASSSGGIGEQYF
TRBV19	-	TRBJ2-2	13	-	TGTGCCAGTAGTATCCGGGACACCGGGGAGCTGTTTTTT	CASSIRDTGELFF
TRBV28	TRBD1	TRBJ2-7	13	-	TGTGCCACCAATCCGGGACAGACGTACGAGCAGTACTTC	CATNPGQTYEQYF
TRBV4-1	-	TRBJ1-2	14	-	TGCGCCAGCAGCCAAGTCGGGGGGAACTATGGCTACACCTTC	CASSQVGGNYGYTF